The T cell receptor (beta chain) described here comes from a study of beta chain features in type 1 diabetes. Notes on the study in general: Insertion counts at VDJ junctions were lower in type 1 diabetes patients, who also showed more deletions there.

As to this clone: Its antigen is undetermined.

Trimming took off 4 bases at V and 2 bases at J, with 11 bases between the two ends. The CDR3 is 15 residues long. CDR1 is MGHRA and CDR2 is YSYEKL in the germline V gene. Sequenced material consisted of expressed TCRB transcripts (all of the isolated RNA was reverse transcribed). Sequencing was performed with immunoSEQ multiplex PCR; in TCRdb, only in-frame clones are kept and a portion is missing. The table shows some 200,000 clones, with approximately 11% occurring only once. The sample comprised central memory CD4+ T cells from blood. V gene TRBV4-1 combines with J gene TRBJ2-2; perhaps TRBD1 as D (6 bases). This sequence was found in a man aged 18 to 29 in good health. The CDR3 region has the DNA TGCGCCAGCAGCCCGAACAGGGTTAACACCGGGGAGCTGTTTTTT. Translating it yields CASSPNRVNTGELFF.